One T cell receptor beta chain is described in this entry. Its antigen is unknown. The donors, all healthy, were Caucasians living in Russia, aged roughly 6 to 90. The data derive from a study of blood T cells in healthy people across ages. Study results and limitations: Comparison with aged donors showed that long-lived donors had more naive CD4+ cells and higher diversity. The diversity estimates, figures obtained from one million T cells, were considered underestimates.

The second PCR ran roughly 7 to 12 cycles with a sample-barcoded 5' primer and J-beta primers. Each CDR3 protein gets one entry after TCRdb re-called the 5' RACE reads with MiXCR. This sample yields over 950,000 distinct CDR3 sequences, of which 51% are seen a single time; roughly 23% belongs to the top ten. The CDR3 consists of 18 residues. After removal of 5 bases from V and 7 bases from J, the junction contained 22 bases not matched to a gene. From germline, CDR1 is SGHVS and CDR2 FQNEAQ. This TCR came from a woman aged 55 to 70 in good health. The sequenced material came from blood. The chain employs TRBV7-8 and TRBJ1-2, with 7 bases lining up with TRBD1. CDR3 nucleotide sequence: TGTGCCAGCAGCCCCCTAACCGAAAGGTGGGGGACAGAACGTGGCTACACCTTC. Its protein product is CASSPLTERWGTERGYTF.